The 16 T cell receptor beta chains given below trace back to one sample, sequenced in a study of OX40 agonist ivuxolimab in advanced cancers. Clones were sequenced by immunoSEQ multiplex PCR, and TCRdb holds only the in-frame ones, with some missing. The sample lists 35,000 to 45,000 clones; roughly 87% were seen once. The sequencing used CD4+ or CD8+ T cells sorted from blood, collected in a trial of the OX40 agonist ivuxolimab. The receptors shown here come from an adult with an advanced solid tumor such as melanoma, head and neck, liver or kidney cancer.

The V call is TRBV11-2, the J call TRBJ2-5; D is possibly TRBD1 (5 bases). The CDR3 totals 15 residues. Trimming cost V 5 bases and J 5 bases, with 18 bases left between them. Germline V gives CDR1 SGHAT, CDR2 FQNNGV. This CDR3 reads CASSPTGPQRETQYF. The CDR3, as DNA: TGTGCCAGCAGCCCCACAGGACCTCAGCGCGAGACCCAGTACTTC. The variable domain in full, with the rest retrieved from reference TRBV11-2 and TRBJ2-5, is EAGVAQSPRYKIIEKRQSVAFWCNPISGHATLYWYQQILGQGPKLLIQFQNNGVVDDSQLPKDRFSAERLKGVDSTLKIQPAKLEDSAVYLCASSPTGPQRETQYFGPGTRLLVL.

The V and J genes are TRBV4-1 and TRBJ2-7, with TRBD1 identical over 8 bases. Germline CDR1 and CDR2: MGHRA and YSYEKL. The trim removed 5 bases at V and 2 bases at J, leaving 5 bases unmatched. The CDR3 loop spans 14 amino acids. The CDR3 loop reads CASSTRTGTYEQYF. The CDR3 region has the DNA TGCGCCAGCAGCACCCGGACAGGGACCTACGAGCAGTACTTC.

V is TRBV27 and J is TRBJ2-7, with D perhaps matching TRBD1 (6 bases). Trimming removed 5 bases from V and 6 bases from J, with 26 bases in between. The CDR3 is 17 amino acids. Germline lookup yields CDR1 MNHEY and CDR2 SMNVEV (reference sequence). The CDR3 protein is CASSLTAPPGHGGEQYV. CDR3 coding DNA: TGTGCCAGCAGTCTAACAGCTCCTCCGGGACACGGTGGCGAGCAGTACGTC.

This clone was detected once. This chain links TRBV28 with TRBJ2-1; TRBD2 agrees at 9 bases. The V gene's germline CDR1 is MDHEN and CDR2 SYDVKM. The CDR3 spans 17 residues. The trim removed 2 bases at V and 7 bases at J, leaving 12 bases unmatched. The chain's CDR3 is CASSLVVLAGPLNEQFF. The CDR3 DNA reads TGTGCCAGCAGTTTAGTGGTGCTAGCGGGACCCCTAAATGAGCAGTTCTTC.

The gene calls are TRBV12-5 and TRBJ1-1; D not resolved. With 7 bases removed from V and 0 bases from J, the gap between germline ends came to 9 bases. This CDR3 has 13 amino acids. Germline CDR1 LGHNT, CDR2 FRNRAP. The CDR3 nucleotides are TGTGCTAGTGTTGAATATTTGAACACTGAAGCTTTCTTT. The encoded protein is CASVEYLNTEAFF.

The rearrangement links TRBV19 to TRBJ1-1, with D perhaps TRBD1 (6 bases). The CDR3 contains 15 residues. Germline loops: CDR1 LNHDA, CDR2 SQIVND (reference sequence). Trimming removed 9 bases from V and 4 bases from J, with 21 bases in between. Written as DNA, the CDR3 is TGTGCCAGCGCCTACACCCCGGGGGCCGTCACTGAAGCTTTCTTT. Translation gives CASAYTPGAVTEAFF.

The CDR3 DNA reads as TGTGCCAGCAGTTCGCCCGAGGGGGGAGATGAGCAGTACTTC. As protein: CASSSPEGGDEQYF. The chain recombines TRBV6-5 with TRBJ2-7, with D perhaps assigned TRBD1 or TRBD2 (6 bases each). In germline, CDR1 is MNHEY, CDR2 SVGAGI. The V gene lost 4 bases and the J gene lost 7 bases, with 17 bases spanning the gap. There are 14 residues in the CDR3.

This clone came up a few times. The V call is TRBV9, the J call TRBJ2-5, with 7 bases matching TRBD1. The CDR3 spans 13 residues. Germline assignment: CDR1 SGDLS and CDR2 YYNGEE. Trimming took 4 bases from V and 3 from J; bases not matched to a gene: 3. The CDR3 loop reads CASSFGQEETQYF. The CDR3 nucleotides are TGTGCCAGCAGCTTCGGACAGGAAGAGACCCAGTACTTC.

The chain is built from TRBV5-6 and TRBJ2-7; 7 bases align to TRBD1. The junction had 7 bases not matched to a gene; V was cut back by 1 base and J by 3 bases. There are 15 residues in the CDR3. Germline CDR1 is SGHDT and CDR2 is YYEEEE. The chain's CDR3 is CASSLWDSSFYEQYV. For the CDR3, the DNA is TGTGCCAGCAGCTTGTGGGACAGTTCTTTCTACGAGCAGTACGTC.

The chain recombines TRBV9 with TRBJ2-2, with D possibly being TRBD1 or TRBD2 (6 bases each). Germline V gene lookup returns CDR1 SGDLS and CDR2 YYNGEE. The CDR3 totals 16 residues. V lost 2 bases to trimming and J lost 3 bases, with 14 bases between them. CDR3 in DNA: TGTGCCAGCAGCGTCCCCGGGGGCTTGGACACCGGGGAGCTGTTTTTT. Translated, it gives CASSVPGGLDTGELFF. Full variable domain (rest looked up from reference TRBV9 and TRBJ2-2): DSGVTQTPKHLITATGQRVTLRCSPRSGDLSVYWYQQSLDQGLQFLIQYYNGEERAKGNILERFSAQQFPDLHSELNLSSLELGDSALYFCASSVPGGLDTGELFFGEGSRLTVL.

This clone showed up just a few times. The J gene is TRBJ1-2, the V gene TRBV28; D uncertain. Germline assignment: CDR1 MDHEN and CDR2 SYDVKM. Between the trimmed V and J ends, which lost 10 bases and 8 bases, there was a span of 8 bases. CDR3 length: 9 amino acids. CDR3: CATGEGYTF. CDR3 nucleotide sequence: TGTGCCACCGGCGAGGGCTACACCTTC.

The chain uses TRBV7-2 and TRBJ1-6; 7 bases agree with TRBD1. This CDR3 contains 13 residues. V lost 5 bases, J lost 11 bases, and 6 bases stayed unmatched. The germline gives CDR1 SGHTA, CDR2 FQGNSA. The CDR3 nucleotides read TGTGCCAGCAGCCACGACAGGGTTACACCCCTCCACTTT. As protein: CASSHDRVTPLHF.

CDR3: CASSLTSSLINEQFF. The CDR3, as DNA: TGTGCCAGCAGCTTAACATCTAGTTTAATCAATGAGCAGTTCTTC. The chain recombines TRBV7-3 with TRBJ2-1, with no clear D. The CDR3 runs to 15 residues. Trimming removed 0 bases from V and 6 bases from J, with 12 bases in between. Germline values: CDR1 SGHTA, CDR2 FQGTGA. Full variable domain (missing parts from reference TRBV7-3 and TRBJ2-1): GAGVSQTPSNKVTEKGKYVELRCDPISGHTALYWYRQSLGQGPEFLIYFQGTGAADDSGLPNDRFFAVRPEGSVSTLKIQRTERGDSAVYLCASSLTSSLINEQFFGPGTRLTVL.

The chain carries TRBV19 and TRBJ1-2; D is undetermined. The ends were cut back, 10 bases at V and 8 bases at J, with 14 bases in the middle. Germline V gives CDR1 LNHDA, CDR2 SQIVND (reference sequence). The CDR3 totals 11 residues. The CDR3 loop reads CAISFGNGYTF. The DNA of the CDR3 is TGTGCCATCTCATTTGGGAACGGCTACACCTTC.

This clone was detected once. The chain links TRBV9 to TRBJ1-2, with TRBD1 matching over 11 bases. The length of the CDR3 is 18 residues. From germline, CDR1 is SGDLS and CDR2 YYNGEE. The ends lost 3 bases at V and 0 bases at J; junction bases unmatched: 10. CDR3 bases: TGTGCCAGCAGCGGCTCCGGGACAGGGGGAAGAGCTAACTATGGCTACACCTTC. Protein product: CASSGSGTGGRANYGYTF.

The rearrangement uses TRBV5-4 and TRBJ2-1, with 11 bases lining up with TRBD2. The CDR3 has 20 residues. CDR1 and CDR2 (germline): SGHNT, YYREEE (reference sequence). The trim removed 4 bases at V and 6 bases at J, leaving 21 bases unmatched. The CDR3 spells CASSPRRTGSLAGGINEQFF. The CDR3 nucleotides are TGTGCCAGCAGCCCCCGCCGGACAGGGAGTCTAGCGGGGGGTATCAATGAGCAGTTCTTC.